This passage covers 15 T cell receptor beta chains from one sample sequenced in a study of T cells in Graves' hyperthyroidism and ophthalmopathy. Amplification targeted TCR beta CDR3 regions from RNA transcripts. The study used the HTBI primer set for a first-round RT-PCR of the TCR CDR3. MiXCR, run by TCRdb on the multiplex PCR reads, gives a single entry per CDR3 protein. The repertoire has roughly 750,000 distinct CDR3 sequences, 16% of them found once; the top ten carry roughly 8%. The sequenced material came from blood. The origin of the receptors is a man aged 18 to 35 with Graves' hyperthyroidism.

This clonotype was picked up many times. This chain connects TRBV12-3 or TRBV12-4 to TRBJ1-2; D unresolved. Trimming took 6 bases from V and 2 from J, leaving 4 bases between them. The CDR3 has 11 amino acids. CDR3: CASRQNYGYTF. CDR3 bases: TGTGCCAGCAGACAGAACTATGGCTACACCTTC.

This clonotype was counted at least ten times. This chain uses TRBV7-2 with TRBJ2-5, with a tentative D call TRBD1 (5 bases). The CDR3 is 12 amino acids. Trimming cost V 1 base and J 13 bases, with 13 bases left between them. From germline, CDR1 is SGHTA and CDR2 FQGNSA. CDR3 region: CASSLDRQYLYF. The CDR3 nucleotides are TGTGCCAGCAGCTTAGACAGGCAATATCTGTACTTC.

This clonotype was counted ten times or more. The chain recombines TRBV28 with TRBJ1-1; D perhaps matches TRBD1 (5 bases). The germline CDR1 and CDR2 sequences are MDHEN and SYDVKM. V dropped 7 bases and J dropped 1 base, with 16 bases sitting between them. The CDR3 contains 15 residues. CDR3 protein: CASTLGVSENTEAFF. Written as DNA, the CDR3 is TGTGCCAGCACCCTAGGGGTGAGTGAGAACACTGAAGCTTTCTTT. Full variable domain (missing parts from reference TRBV28 and TRBJ1-1): DVKVTQSSRYLVKRTGEKVFLECVQDMDHENMFWYRQDPGLGLRLIYFSYDVKMKEKGDIPEGYSVSREKKERFSLILESASTNQTSMYLCASTLGVSENTEAFFGQGTRLTVV.

The sample holds a few counts of this clonotype. V gene TRBV18 combines with J gene TRBJ2-4, with 7 bases that match TRBD2. This CDR3 contains 15 residues. V dropped 2 bases and J dropped 4; count of bases not matched to a gene: 5. Germline V lookup: CDR1 KGHSH, CDR2 LQKENI. The CDR3 sequence: CASSPWSGVKNIQYF. The DNA for the CDR3 is TGTGCCAGCTCACCATGGAGCGGGGTAAAAAACATTCAGTACTTC.

The J gene is TRBJ2-3, the V gene TRBV7-8, with D perhaps matching TRBD2 (8 bases). With 5 bases removed from V and 5 bases from J, the gap between germline ends came to 20 bases. The CDR3 covers 16 residues. The germline gives CDR1 SGHVS, CDR2 FQNEAQ. CDR3 nucleotides: TGTGCCAGCAGCCCACGGGAGGGGGCGATGGTAGATACGCAGTATTTT. Its protein is CASSPREGAMVDTQYF.

In DNA, the CDR3 is TGTGCTAGTGGTTTCAACTACGAGCAGTACTTC. As protein: CASGFNYEQYF. The chain recombines TRBV12-5 with TRBJ2-7; unclear D gene. Per the germline V gene, CDR1 is LGHNT and CDR2 is FRNRAP. There are 11 residues in the CDR3. V gave up 3 bases and J gave up 3 bases, with 3 bases separating them.

The chain links TRBV10-3 to TRBJ2-7; TRBD2 matches 10 bases. The CDR3 runs 15 residues. Per germline, CDR1 ENHRY and CDR2 SYGVKD. Written as DNA, the CDR3 is TGTGCAACAACACCCACGAGTAGCGGGAGGACCGAGCAGTACTTC. Translation gives CATTPTSSGRTEQYF.

In its sample, this clonotype was seen a few times. The chain recombines TRBV9 with TRBJ1-1; D is ambiguous. V shed 3 bases and J shed 4 bases, with 22 bases lying between them. The germline V gene encodes CDR1 SGDLS and CDR2 YYNGEE. This CDR3 has 17 amino acids. CDR3: CASSADIGVSVGTEAFF. CDR3 nucleotide sequence: TGTGCCAGCAGCGCCGACATCGGGGTTTCTGTTGGCACTGAAGCTTTCTTT.

The J gene is TRBJ2-3, the V gene TRBV5-1; D gene uncertain. The CDR3 is 14 residues long. Between the trimmed V and J ends, which lost 0 bases and 4 bases, there was a span of 9 bases. Germline V gene sequence: CDR1 SGHRS, CDR2 YFSETQ. The CDR3 is CASSLASRADTQYF. Written as DNA, the CDR3 is TGCGCCAGCAGCTTGGCCTCACGGGCAGATACGCAGTATTTT.

The sample holds a few counts of this clonotype. The V call is TRBV28, the J call TRBJ1-5; D remains unclear. CDR1 and CDR2 (germline): MDHEN, SYDVKM. The CDR3 extends over 14 amino acids. Trimming shortened V by 6 bases and J by 3 bases, and 12 bases separated the two germline ends. The DNA of the CDR3 is TGTGCCAGCAGCTCCGACGGGCCCAATCAGCCCCAGCATTTT. It yields the protein CASSSDGPNQPQHF.

This clonotype was seen at least ten times. The chain employs TRBV28 and TRBJ2-3, with TRBD2 identical over 9 bases. The CDR3 loop spans 21 amino acids. CDR1 MDHEN and CDR2 SYDVKM come from the germline V gene. Unmatched junction bases numbered 27, after V lost 6 bases and J lost 5 bases. CDR3 sequence: CASSPGTGTRQHSGSRDTQYF. The CDR3 DNA is TGTGCCAGCAGCCCAGGTACCGGGACCCGGCAGCATAGCGGGAGTCGAGATACGCAGTATTTT.

As to this clonotype: The junction does not match germline at one end; this may be a read error. V is TRBV20-1 and J is TRBJ2-7, with 11 bases lining up with TRBD2. The V gene's germline CDR1 is DFQATT and CDR2 SNEGSKA (reference sequence). The CDR3 is made up of 13 amino acids. CDR3 sequence reads: CGARLAGHYEQYF. The DNA for the CDR3 is TGCGGTGCTAGACTAGCGGGGCACTACGAGCAGTACTTC.

V usage is TRBV5-1 and J usage is TRBJ1-1; D is ambiguous. The CDR3 length is 18 residues. Germline-derived CDR1 and CDR2 are SGHRS and YFSETQ. V was pared by 0 bases and J by 0 bases, with 18 bases between. The CDR3 loop is CASSLVTVRPSMNTEAFF. CDR3 DNA: TGCGCCAGCAGCTTGGTCACCGTCAGGCCATCCATGAACACTGAAGCTTTCTTT.

The chain carries TRBV5-1 and TRBJ2-7, with D maybe TRBD1 (5 bases). CDR1 SGHRS and CDR2 YFSETQ come from the germline V gene. The CDR3 extends over 16 amino acids. Trimming left V 0 bases short and J 0 bases short, with 13 bases between. This chain's CDR3 is CASSLVWGPSSYEQYF. CDR3 nucleotide sequence: TGCGCCAGCAGCTTGGTCTGGGGCCCGAGCTCCTACGAGCAGTACTTC.

The chain joins TRBV6-4 to TRBJ2-1, with D perhaps matching TRBD2 (6 bases). Trimming cost V 5 bases and J 2 bases, with 13 bases left between them. This CDR3 is 15 amino acids long. Germline V CDR1 and CDR2: MRHNA, SNTAGT. The CDR3 here is CASSKRLVAYNEQFF. The CDR3 DNA sequence: TGTGCCAGCAGTAAGAGACTAGTCGCCTACAATGAGCAGTTCTTC.